The 25 T cell receptor beta chains listed next were all sequenced from one sample in a study of cytomegalovirus exposure and HLA in healthy donors. The PCR used 60 Vbeta and 13 Jbeta primers. The data were produced by immunoSEQ multiplex PCR, yet TCRdb's version contains in-frame clones alone and is incomplete. The repertoire consists of about 140,000 clones, with around 79% occurring once and the leading ten covering around 1%. The sequencing input was PBMCs. The receptors here all came from a man aged 18 to 30 in good health and CMV-seronegative.

This rearrangement joins TRBV5-1 to TRBJ1-2, with TRBD1 matching 8 bases. J lost 8 bases, V lost 1 base, and 7 bases had no gene match. There are 14 residues in the CDR3. CDR1 SGHRS and CDR2 YFSETQ come from the germline V gene. The CDR3 sequence is CASSLIQGAQGYTF. CDR3 nucleotides: TGCGCCAGCAGCTTGATTCAGGGGGCGCAGGGCTACACCTTC.

For the CDR3, the DNA is TGTGCCAGCACCTCCCCGGCCCGCGGAGAGACCCAGTACTTC. The encoded protein is CASTSPARGETQYF. The chain combines TRBV6-5 with TRBJ2-5, with no clear D. The CDR3 has 14 amino acids. Germline V gene lookup returns CDR1 MNHEY and CDR2 SVGAGI. Trimming shortened V by 7 bases and J by 4 bases, and 16 bases separated the two germline ends.

This rearrangement joins TRBV2 to TRBJ2-7; D not certain. The germline V gene has CDR1 SNHLY and CDR2 FYNNEI. CDR3 length: 11 amino acids. Trimming shortened V by 6 bases and J by 5 bases, and 8 bases separated the two germline ends. In DNA, the CDR3 is TGTGCCAGCAGGGTCGTAGACGAGCAGTACTTC. Translating gives CASRVVDEQYF. The full variable domain, in which reference TRBV2 and TRBJ2-7 provide the parts outside the CDR3, is EPEVTQTPSHQVTQMGQEVILRCVPISNHLYFYWYRQILGQKVEFLVSFYNNEISEKSEIFDDQFSVERPDGSNFTLKIRSTKLEDSAMYFCASRVVDEQYFGPGTRLTVT.

This clone appeared once. The V gene is TRBV9, the J gene TRBJ2-7; 8 bases are shared with TRBD2. V shed 4 bases, J shed 4 bases, and the junction held 16 bases outside the gene matches. The CDR3 covers 17 residues. From germline, CDR1 is SGDLS and CDR2 YYNGEE. In DNA, the CDR3 is TGTGCCAGCAGCCGAGAGAGGGGTGGCGGGGGGCTGTACGAGCAGTACTTC. This gives the protein CASSRERGGGGLYEQYF.

J is TRBJ1-1 and V is TRBV15; perhaps TRBD1 as D (6 bases). Germline assignment: CDR1 LNHNV and CDR2 YYDKDF (reference sequence). V lost 0 bases, J lost 1 base, and 12 bases lay in between. The CDR3 spans 16 residues. The CDR3 protein is CATSRDLGGRNTEAFF. Written as DNA, the CDR3 is TGTGCCACCAGCAGAGATCTTGGGGGCCGGAACACTGAAGCTTTCTTT.

The chain links TRBV7-9 to TRBJ1-1; tentative D call: TRBD1 (5 bases). There are 15 residues in the CDR3. Per germline, CDR1 SEHNR and CDR2 FQNEAQ (reference sequence). Trimming removed 2 bases from V and 4 bases from J, with 14 bases in between. The CDR3 bases are TGTGCCAGCAGCTTAACCACTTCAGGGATCACTGAAGCTTTCTTT. This gives the protein CASSLTTSGITEAFF.

This clone was recorded once. The chain is built from TRBV7-9 and TRBJ2-7; D possibly corresponds to TRBD1 (6 bases). This CDR3 region has 12 residues. The V gene lost 6 bases and the J gene lost 4 bases, with 10 bases spanning the gap. Looked up from germline, CDR1 is SEHNR and CDR2 is FQNEAQ (reference sequence). The CDR3 sequence is CASSSGVYEQYF. The CDR3 DNA follows: TGTGCCAGCAGTTCAGGGGTTTACGAGCAGTACTTC.

The J gene is TRBJ1-6, the V gene TRBV15, with D perhaps TRBD1 (5 bases). The V gene's germline CDR1 is LNHNV and CDR2 YYDKDF (reference sequence). The CDR3 contains 17 residues. V lost 5 bases to trimming and J lost 9 bases, with 23 bases between them. In DNA, the CDR3 is TGTGCCACCAGCTCGACGGGCAAAGGGGCTATTAGTTCACCCCTCCACTTT. Its translation is CATSSTGKGAISSPLHF.

The V gene is TRBV4-2, the J gene TRBJ1-6, with 7 bases matching TRBD1. J was trimmed by 10 bases and V by 2 bases; bases with no gene match: 8. CDR1 is LGHNA, CDR2 YNFKEQ, per germline. This CDR3 has 15 residues. CDR3 coding DNA: TGTGCCAGCAGCCAACGGGTCCAGGGGGACTCACCCCTCCACTTT. Protein: CASSQRVQGDSPLHF.

As DNA, the CDR3 is TGTGCCAGCAGCCACCGTGTCTTGGGGCTAAAAACTAATGAAAAACTGTTTTTT. It is translated as CASSHRVLGLKTNEKLFF. The chain employs TRBV5-4 and TRBJ1-4; possibly TRBD1 for D (5 bases). From germline, CDR1 is SGHNT and CDR2 YYREEE (reference sequence). There are 18 residues in the CDR3. V was shortened by 4 bases and J by 1 base, with 20 bases between the two germline ends.

This chain uses TRBV9 with TRBJ1-6; D ambiguous. V was cut by 0 bases and J by 8 bases, with 3 bases left in between. Germline loops: CDR1 SGDLS, CDR2 YYNGEE. This CDR3 spans 12 amino acids. Here the CDR3 reads CASSVADSPLHF. Written as DNA, the CDR3 is TGTGCCAGCAGCGTAGCAGATTCACCCCTCCACTTT.

The chain links TRBV9 to TRBJ1-2; 8 nucleotides line up with TRBD1. This CDR3 is built from 14 residues. Germline V gene lookup returns CDR1 SGDLS and CDR2 YYNGEE. The ends lost 3 bases at V and 4 bases at J; junction bases unmatched: 5. The CDR3 coding sequence is TGTGCCAGCAGCGGCAGGGGGCTAGGCTATGGCTACACCTTC. It yields the protein CASSGRGLGYGYTF.

J is TRBJ2-3 and V is TRBV15; D perhaps matches TRBD2 (5 bases). This CDR3 spans 17 amino acids. CDR1 and CDR2 from the germline V gene are LNHNV and YYDKDF (reference sequence). Trimming stripped 4 bases from V and 6 bases from J, with 23 bases between. The CDR3 nucleotides read TGTGCCACCAGCAAACGTGATCGCCGATTGCCGGGGGATACGCAGTATTTT. Its protein is CATSKRDRRLPGDTQYF.

This chain connects TRBV19 to TRBJ1-3; 8 nucleotides match TRBD1. Germline V lookup: CDR1 LNHDA, CDR2 SQIVND (reference sequence). This CDR3 has 14 amino acids. Trimming removed 11 bases from V and 0 bases from J; junction bases left unmatched: 6. For the CDR3, the DNA is TGTGCCGCTGAAACAGGGGGCTCTGGAAACACCATATATTTT. It codes for CAAETGGSGNTIYF.

The rearrangement uses TRBV14 and TRBJ2-3, with D maybe TRBD1 (6 bases). V was cut by 0 bases and J by 13 bases, with 20 bases left in between. The CDR3 consists of 15 residues. Germline CDR1 is SGHDN and CDR2 is FVKESK. CDR3 coding DNA: TGTGCCAGCAGCCAAGAAGTTGGGGACATCCGAGGGGAGTATTTT. It is translated as CASSQEVGDIRGEYF.

This clone was observed a few times. The identical CDR3 is also encoded by other nucleotide sequences in the sample. The chain has TRBV4-1 and TRBJ2-7, with a weak D call TRBD2 (5 bases). The CDR3 is 12 residues long. Germline CDR1 and CDR2: MGHRA and YSYEKL. Trimming removed 1 base at V and 7 bases at J, with 8 bases between. CDR3 sequence reads: CASSQVGGEQYF. The CDR3 DNA reads as TGCGCCAGCAGCCAAGTAGGCGGGGAGCAGTACTTC.

V usage is TRBV5-8 and J usage is TRBJ2-2, with D possibly TRBD2 on 6 matching bases. The CDR3 is made up of 15 amino acids. Looked up from germline, CDR1 is SGHTS and CDR2 is YDEGEE. With 1 base removed from V and 9 bases from J, the gap between germline ends came to 16 bases. Here the CDR3 reads CASSLRGNNRRELFF. The DNA for the CDR3 is TGTGCCAGCAGCTTGCGGGGGAATAATCGGAGGGAGCTGTTTTTT.

The CDR3 loop reads CASSLRDRGWNEQFF. As DNA, the CDR3 is TGCGCCAGCAGCCTCCGGGACAGGGGGTGGAATGAGCAGTTCTTC. V and J are TRBV4-1 and TRBJ2-1, with 11 bases that match TRBD1. The CDR3 sequence is 15 residues long. V gave up 4 bases and J gave up 7 bases; unmatched junction bases: 6. Germline V lookup: CDR1 MGHRA, CDR2 YSYEKL.

V usage is TRBV27 and J usage is TRBJ2-7; D perhaps matches TRBD2 (5 bases). The CDR3 spans 14 residues. Per the germline V gene, CDR1 is MNHEY and CDR2 is SMNVEV (reference sequence). Trimming took off 3 bases at V and 1 base at J, with 10 bases between the two ends. The CDR3 spells CASSLDPGSYEQYF. CDR3 bases: TGTGCCAGCAGTTTGGACCCGGGGTCCTACGAGCAGTACTTC.

There are a few counts of this clone. The V gene is TRBV5-1, the J gene TRBJ1-2, with 10 bases aligning to TRBD1. CDR1 is SGHRS and CDR2 is YFSETQ in the germline V gene. This CDR3 is built from 15 residues. V trimming: 5 bases; J trimming: 2 bases; junction bases outside the gene matches: 6. DNA of the CDR3: TGCGCCAGCAGACAATCGGGACAGGGGAACTATGGCTACACCTTC. Its protein is CASRQSGQGNYGYTF.

V is TRBV29-1 and J is TRBJ1-5, with D perhaps TRBD1 (5 bases). This CDR3 region has 13 residues. Between the trimmed V and J ends, which lost 7 bases and 5 bases, there was a span of 15 bases. Germline CDR1 SQVTM, CDR2 ANQGSEA. The CDR3: CSDFQGNDQPQHF. The CDR3 DNA is TGCAGCGACTTCCAGGGAAATGATCAGCCCCAGCATTTT.

V and J are TRBV4-1 and TRBJ2-7, with 7 positions matching TRBD2. CDR3 length equals 15 residues. Trimming removed 1 base from V and 4 bases from J; junction bases left unmatched: 7. Germline V gives CDR1 MGHRA, CDR2 YSYEKL. Here the CDR3 reads CASSQALAETYEQYF. Here the CDR3 DNA reads TGCGCCAGCAGCCAAGCGCTAGCGGAGACATACGAGCAGTACTTC.

This sequence joins TRBV19 and TRBJ2-1, with D possibly matching TRBD1 (6 bases). Trimming cost V 6 bases and J 1 base, with 13 bases left between them. This CDR3 is built from 15 residues. Germline V lookup: CDR1 LNHDA, CDR2 SQIVND (reference sequence). This CDR3 is CASRDGTLSYNEQFF. The CDR3 DNA is TGTGCCAGTAGGGACGGGACACTTTCCTACAATGAGCAGTTCTTC.

The CDR3 DNA is TGTGCCATTTCGACAGTGGATACGCAGTATTTT. This encodes CAISTVDTQYF. The rearrangement links TRBV2 to TRBJ2-3; D is possibly TRBD1 (5 bases). Germline V gene sequence: CDR1 SNHLY, CDR2 FYNNEI. The germline V and J ends were trimmed by 10 bases and 6 bases, with 11 bases remaining between them. There are 11 residues in the CDR3.

The chain recombines TRBV29-1 with TRBJ2-5; the match to TRBD1 covers 11 bases. Trimming took 6 bases from V and 7 from J; bases not matched to a gene: 13. The V gene's germline CDR1 is SQVTM and CDR2 ANQGSEA. The CDR3 runs 15 residues. This CDR3 reads CSVEDRGQIQGTQYF. The DNA for the CDR3 is TGCAGCGTGGAGGACAGGGGGCAAATTCAGGGGACCCAGTACTTC.